The present entry profiles one T cell receptor (beta chain) with its context. As yet, its antigen is unknown. The data are from a study of vaccination effects on CD4 cells after COVID-19. Overall study context: Everyone in the study got two shots of either the BNT162b2 or mRNA-1273 vaccine.

Sequencing was preceded by expansion of antigen-specific CD4+ T cells with viral peptide pools in the ViraFEST assay. Following an approximately eleven-day culture, CD4+ T cells were purified. All vaccine recipients tested negative for nucleocapsid antibodies and had never contracted SARS-CoV-2 infection. In the cultures, half the medium was exchanged for IL-2 medium on days 3 and 7. Produced via immunoSEQ multiplex PCR; TCRdb's table is partial and in-frame only. The sample holds 30,000 to 45,000 clones; around 70% are singletons and the top ten take about 23%. This CDR3 is built from 15 residues. Germline V gives CDR1 SGHRS, CDR2 YFSETQ. The V and J ends lost 5 bases and 2 bases, in that order; junction bases with no gene match: 5. The study, taken as a whole, reports: Clones that were induced by infection or by vaccine showed marked contraction late after vaccination. Within healthy vaccinees, only 1 of 255 vaccine-induced clones displayed cross-reactivity with common cold coronaviruses.

The sequenced sample was CD4+ T cells from PBMCs cultured with SARS-CoV-2 spike peptides, obtained before COVID-19 vaccination. This TCR came from a human donor who received a COVID-19 vaccine. V gene TRBV5-1 combines with J gene TRBJ2-3; 10 nucleotides match TRBD2. DNA of the CDR3: TGCGCCAGCAGTAATAGCGGGGGGACCACAGATACGCAGTATTTT. Amino acid sequence: CASSNSGGTTDTQYF.